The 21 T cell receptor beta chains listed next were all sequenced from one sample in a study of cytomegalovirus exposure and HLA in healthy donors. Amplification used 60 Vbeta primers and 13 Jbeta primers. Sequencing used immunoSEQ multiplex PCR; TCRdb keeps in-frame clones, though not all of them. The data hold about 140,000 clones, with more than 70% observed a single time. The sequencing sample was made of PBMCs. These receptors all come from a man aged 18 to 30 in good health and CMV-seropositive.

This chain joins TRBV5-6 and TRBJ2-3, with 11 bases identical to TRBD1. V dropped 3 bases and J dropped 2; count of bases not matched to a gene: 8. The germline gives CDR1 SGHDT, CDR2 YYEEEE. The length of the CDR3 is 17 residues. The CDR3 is CASSSRGTGGLTDTQYF. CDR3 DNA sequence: TGTGCCAGCAGCTCCAGGGGGACAGGGGGGCTCACAGATACGCAGTATTTT.

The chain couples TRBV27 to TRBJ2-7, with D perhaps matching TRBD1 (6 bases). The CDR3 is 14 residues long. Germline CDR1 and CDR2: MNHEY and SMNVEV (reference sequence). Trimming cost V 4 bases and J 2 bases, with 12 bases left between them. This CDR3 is CASSWADRTYEQYF. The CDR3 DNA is TGTGCCAGCAGTTGGGCCGACAGGACCTACGAGCAGTACTTC.

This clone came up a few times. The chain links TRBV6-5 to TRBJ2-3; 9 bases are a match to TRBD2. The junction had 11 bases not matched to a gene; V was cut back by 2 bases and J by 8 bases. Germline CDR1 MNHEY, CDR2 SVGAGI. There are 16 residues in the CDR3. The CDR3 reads CASSYATSGRTGTQYF. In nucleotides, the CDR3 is TGTGCCAGCAGTTACGCGACTAGCGGACGGACTGGTACGCAGTATTTT.

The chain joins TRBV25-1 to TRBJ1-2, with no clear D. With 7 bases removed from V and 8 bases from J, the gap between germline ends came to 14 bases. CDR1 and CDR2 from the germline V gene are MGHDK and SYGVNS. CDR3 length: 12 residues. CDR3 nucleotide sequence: TGTGCCAGCACCCGCGGACTTGAGGGCTACACCTTC. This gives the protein CASTRGLEGYTF.

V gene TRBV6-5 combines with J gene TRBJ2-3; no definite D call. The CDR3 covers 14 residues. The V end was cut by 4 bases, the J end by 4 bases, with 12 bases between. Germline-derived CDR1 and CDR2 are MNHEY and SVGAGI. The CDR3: CASSSKTVPDTQYF. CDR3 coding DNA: TGTGCCAGCAGTTCGAAGACTGTCCCAGATACGCAGTATTTT.

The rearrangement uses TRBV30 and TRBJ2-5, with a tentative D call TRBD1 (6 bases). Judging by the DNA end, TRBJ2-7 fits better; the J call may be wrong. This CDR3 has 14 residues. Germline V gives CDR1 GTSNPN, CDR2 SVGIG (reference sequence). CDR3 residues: CAWGRGSGYYEQYF. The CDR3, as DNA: TGTGCCTGGGGCAGGGGTTCCGGGTACTACGAGCAGTACTTC.

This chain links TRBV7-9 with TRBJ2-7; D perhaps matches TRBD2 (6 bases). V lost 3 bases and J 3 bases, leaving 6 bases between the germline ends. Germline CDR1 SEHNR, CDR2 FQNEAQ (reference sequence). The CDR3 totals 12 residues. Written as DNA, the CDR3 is TGTGCCAGCAGCTTGCGGGACTACGAGCAGTACTTC. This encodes CASSLRDYEQYF.

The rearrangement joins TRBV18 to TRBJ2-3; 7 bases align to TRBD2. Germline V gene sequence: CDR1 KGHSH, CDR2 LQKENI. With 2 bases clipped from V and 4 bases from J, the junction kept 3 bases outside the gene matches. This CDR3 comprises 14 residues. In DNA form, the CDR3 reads TGTGCCAGCTCACCAGGGAGGGGCTCAGATACGCAGTATTTT. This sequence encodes CASSPGRGSDTQYF.

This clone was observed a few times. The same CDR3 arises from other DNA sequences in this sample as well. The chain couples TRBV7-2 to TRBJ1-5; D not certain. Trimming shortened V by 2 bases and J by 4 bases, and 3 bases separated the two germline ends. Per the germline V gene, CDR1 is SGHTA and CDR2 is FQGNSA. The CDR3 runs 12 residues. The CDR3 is CASSLYNQPQHF. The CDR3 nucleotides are TGTGCCAGCAGCTTATATAATCAGCCCCAGCATTTT.

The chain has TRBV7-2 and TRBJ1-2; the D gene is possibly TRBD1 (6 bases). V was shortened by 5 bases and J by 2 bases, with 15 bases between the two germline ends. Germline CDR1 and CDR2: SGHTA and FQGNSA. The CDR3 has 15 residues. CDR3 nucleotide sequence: TGTGCCAGCAGCCGAAGGACAGCTAAAAACTATGGCTACACCTTC. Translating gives CASSRRTAKNYGYTF.

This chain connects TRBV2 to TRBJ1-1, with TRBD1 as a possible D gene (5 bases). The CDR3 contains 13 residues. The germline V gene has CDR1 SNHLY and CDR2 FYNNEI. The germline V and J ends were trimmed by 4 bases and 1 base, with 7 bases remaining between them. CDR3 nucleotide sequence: TGTGCCAGCAGTGGGCAGGGGAACACTGAAGCTTTCTTT. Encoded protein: CASSGQGNTEAFF.

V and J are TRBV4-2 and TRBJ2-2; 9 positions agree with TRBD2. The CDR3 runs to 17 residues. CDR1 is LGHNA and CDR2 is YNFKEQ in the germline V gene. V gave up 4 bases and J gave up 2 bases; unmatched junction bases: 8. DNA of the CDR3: TGTGCCAGCAGCCGGCGGCTAGCGGGAAAAAACACCGGGGAGCTGTTTTTT. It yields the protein CASSRRLAGKNTGELFF.

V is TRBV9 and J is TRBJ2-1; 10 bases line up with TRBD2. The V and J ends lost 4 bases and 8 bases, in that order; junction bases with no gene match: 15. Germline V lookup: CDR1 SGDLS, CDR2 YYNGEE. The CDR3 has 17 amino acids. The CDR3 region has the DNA TGTGCCAGCAGCTCCCCTTTAGGGACTAGCGATTTGGATGAGCAGTTCTTC. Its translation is CASSSPLGTSDLDEQFF. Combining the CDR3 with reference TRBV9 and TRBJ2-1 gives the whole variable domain DSGVTQTPKHLITATGQRVTLRCSPRSGDLSVYWYQQSLDQGLQFLIQYYNGEERAKGNILERFSAQQFPDLHSELNLSSLELGDSALYFCASSSPLGTSDLDEQFFGPGTRLTVL.

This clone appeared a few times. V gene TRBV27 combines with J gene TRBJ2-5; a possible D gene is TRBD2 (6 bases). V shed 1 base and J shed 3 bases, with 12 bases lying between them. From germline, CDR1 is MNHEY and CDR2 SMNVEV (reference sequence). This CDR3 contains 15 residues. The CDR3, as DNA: TGTGCCAGCAGTTTATTAGGGGACTTGAAAGAGACCCAGTACTTC. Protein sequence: CASSLLGDLKETQYF.

CDR3 sequence (DNA): TGTGCCAGCAGAATCCCGGGACAGGGAAATGGCTACACCTTC. This translates into CASRIPGQGNGYTF. The V call is TRBV6-1, the J call TRBJ1-2; TRBD1 matches 9 bases. The germline V gene encodes CDR1 MNHNS and CDR2 SASEGT. V lost 6 bases, J lost 6 bases, and 8 bases stayed unmatched. There are 14 residues in the CDR3.

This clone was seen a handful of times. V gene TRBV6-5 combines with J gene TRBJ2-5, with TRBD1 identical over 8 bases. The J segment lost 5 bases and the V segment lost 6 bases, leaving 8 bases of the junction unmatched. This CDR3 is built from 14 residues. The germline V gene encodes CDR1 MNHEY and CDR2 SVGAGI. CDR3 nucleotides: TGTGCCAGCAGCTCCAGGGGGCTAACTGAGACCCAGTACTTC. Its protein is CASSSRGLTETQYF.

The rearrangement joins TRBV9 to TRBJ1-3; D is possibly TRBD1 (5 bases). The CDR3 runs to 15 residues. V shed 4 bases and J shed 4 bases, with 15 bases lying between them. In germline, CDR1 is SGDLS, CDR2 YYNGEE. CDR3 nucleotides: TGTGCCAGCAGCCCACGACCCAGGGCGGGAAACACCATATATTTT. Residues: CASSPRPRAGNTIYF.

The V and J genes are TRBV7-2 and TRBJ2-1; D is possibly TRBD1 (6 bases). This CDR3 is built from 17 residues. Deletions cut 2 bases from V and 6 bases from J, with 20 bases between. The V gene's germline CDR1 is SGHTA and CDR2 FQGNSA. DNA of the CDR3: TGTGCCAGCAGCTTAAGCGAAAGGGGGTCTACTAGCAATGAGCAGTTCTTC. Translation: CASSLSERGSTSNEQFF.

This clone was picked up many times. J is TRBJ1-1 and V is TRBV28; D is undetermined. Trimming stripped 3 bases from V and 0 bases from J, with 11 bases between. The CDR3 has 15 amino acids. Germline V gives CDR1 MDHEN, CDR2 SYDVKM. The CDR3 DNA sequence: TGTGCCAGCAGTTTGCGGAGAGGGATGAACACTGAAGCTTTCTTT. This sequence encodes CASSLRRGMNTEAFF.

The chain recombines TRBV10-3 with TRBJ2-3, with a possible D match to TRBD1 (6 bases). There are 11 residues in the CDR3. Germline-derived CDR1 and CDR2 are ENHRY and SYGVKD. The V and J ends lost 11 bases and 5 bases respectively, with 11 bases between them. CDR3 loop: CAGGVEDTQYF. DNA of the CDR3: TGTGCCGGGGGCGTTGAAGATACGCAGTATTTT.

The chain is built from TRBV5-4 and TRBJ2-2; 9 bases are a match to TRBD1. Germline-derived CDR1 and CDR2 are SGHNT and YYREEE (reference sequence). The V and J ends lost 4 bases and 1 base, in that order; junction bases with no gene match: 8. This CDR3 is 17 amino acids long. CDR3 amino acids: CASSNRDRELNTGELFF. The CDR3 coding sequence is TGTGCCAGCAGCAACCGGGACAGGGAGTTGAACACCGGGGAGCTGTTTTTT.